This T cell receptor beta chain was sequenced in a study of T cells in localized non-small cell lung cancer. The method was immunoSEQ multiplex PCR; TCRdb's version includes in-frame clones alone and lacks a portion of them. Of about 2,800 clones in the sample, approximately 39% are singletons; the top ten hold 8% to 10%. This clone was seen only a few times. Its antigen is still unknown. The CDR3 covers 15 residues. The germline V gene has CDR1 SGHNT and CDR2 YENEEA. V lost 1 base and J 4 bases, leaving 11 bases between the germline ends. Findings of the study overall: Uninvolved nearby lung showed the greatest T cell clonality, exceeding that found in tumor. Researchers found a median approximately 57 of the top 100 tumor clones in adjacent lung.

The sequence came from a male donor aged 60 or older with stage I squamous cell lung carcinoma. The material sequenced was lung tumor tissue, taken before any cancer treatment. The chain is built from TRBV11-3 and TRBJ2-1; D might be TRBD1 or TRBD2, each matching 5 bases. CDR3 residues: CASSLGQGAYNEQFF. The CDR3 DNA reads TGTGCCAGCAGCTTAGGGCAGGGAGCGTACAATGAGCAGTTCTTC.